These 26 T cell receptor beta chains were all obtained from the same sample, sequenced in a study of cytomegalovirus exposure and HLA in healthy donors. The PCR was carried out with 60 Vbeta primers and 13 Jbeta primers. Sequencing was performed with immunoSEQ multiplex PCR; in TCRdb, only in-frame clones are kept and a portion is missing. The sample has about 140,000 clones; around 75% are singletons. Sequencing used PBMCs. Source of these receptors: a female donor in good health and CMV-seronegative.

In DNA form, the CDR3 reads TGTGCCAGCAGTGACCTCCCTAGCGGGAGGAAAGTGGTGGGTGCCAAAAACATTCAGTACTTC. It codes for CASSDLPSGRKVVGAKNIQYF. The chain uses TRBV2 and TRBJ2-4, with 11 bases that match TRBD2. The CDR3 sequence is 21 residues long. V trimming: 3 bases; J trimming: 1 base; junction bases outside the gene matches: 17. CDR1 SNHLY and CDR2 FYNNEI come from the germline V gene.

This clone has more than one count but fewer than ten. The rearrangement joins TRBV5-1 to TRBJ2-7, with TRBD2 matching over 9 bases. The germline V gene encodes CDR1 SGHRS and CDR2 YFSETQ. This CDR3 comprises 17 residues. V lost 0 bases and J lost 0; bases outside the gene matches: 7. CDR3 sequence reads: CASSLGPASGASYEQYF. DNA for the CDR3: TGCGCCAGCAGCTTGGGTCCCGCTAGCGGGGCCTCCTACGAGCAGTACTTC.

Of note for this clone: The sample contains more than one DNA sequence encoding this CDR3. The J gene is TRBJ2-2, the V gene TRBV7-3; no definite D call. Germline V CDR1 and CDR2: SGHTA, FQGTGA. The CDR3 is 12 residues long. Between the trimmed V and J ends, which lost 5 bases and 3 bases, there was a span of 4 bases. CDR3: CASSPDTGELFF. In DNA, the CDR3 is TGTGCCAGCAGCCCAGACACCGGGGAGCTGTTTTTT.

The chain has TRBV5-8 and TRBJ2-5; 8 bases map to TRBD1. The CDR3 has 14 residues. The germline V gene encodes CDR1 SGHTS and CDR2 YDEGEE. The J segment lost 4 bases and the V segment lost 0 bases, leaving 2 bases of the junction unmatched. The chain's CDR3 is CASSLVGQGETQYF. The CDR3 coding sequence is TGTGCCAGCAGCTTGGTAGGACAGGGAGAGACCCAGTACTTC.

A remark on this clone: The junction departs from the called germline gene at one end, perhaps through a read error. The V gene is TRBV2, the J gene TRBJ1-1; possibly TRBD1 for D (6 bases). Germline V gives CDR1 SNHLY, CDR2 FYNNEI. There are 13 residues in the CDR3. The CDR3 DNA is TGTGCCAGCAGAGAAGACAGGACCACTGAAGCTTTCTTT. It is translated as CASREDRTTEAFF. The full variable domain, rest sourced from reference TRBV2 and TRBJ1-1, is EPEVTQTPSHQVTQMGQEVILRCVPISNHLYFYWYRQILGQKVEFLVSFYNNEISEKSEIFDDQFSVERPDGSNFTLKIRSTKLEDSAMYFCASREDRTTEAFFGQGTRLTVV.

This chain links TRBV18 with TRBJ1-2; 7 bases are a match to TRBD1. V dropped 5 bases and J dropped 2; count of bases not matched to a gene: 5. This CDR3 has 14 residues. Germline values: CDR1 KGHSH, CDR2 LQKENI. The CDR3 loop is CASSEQGQNYGYTF. The CDR3 DNA reads TGTGCCAGCTCAGAACAGGGGCAGAACTATGGCTACACCTTC.

The genes are TRBV13 and TRBJ1-1; 10 positions agree with TRBD1. This CDR3 has 17 residues. Germline CDR1 and CDR2: PRHDT and FYEKMQ (reference sequence). With V trimmed by 3 bases and J by 6 bases, 13 bases remained unmatched. The CDR3 region is CASSFLTGQGSRSEAFF. The CDR3 DNA follows: TGTGCCAGCAGCTTTCTCACGGGACAGGGGAGTCGTTCTGAAGCTTTCTTT.

This chain uses TRBV5-1 with TRBJ2-1; 9 nucleotides align to TRBD2. Germline loops: CDR1 SGHRS, CDR2 YFSETQ. The J segment lost 8 bases and the V segment lost 4 bases, leaving 13 bases of the junction unmatched. The CDR3 covers 16 residues. The CDR3 DNA reads as TGCGCCAGCAGCGCCTCAGGTGGCGGGAGGGCCGATGAGCAGTTCTTC. Residues: CASSASGGGRADEQFF.

This chain joins TRBV6-5 and TRBJ2-3; D gene uncertain. Trimming removed 8 bases from V and 0 bases from J, with 12 bases in between. Germline CDR1 reads MNHEY; CDR2 reads SVGAGI. The CDR3 runs to 14 residues. The CDR3 protein is CASCEVPSTDTQYF. CDR3 in DNA: TGTGCCAGCTGCGAAGTCCCCAGCACAGATACGCAGTATTTT.

The gene calls are TRBV14 and TRBJ2-1; the match to TRBD1 covers 9 bases. Trimming cost V 5 bases and J 8 bases; bases outside gene matches: 10. The CDR3 contains 15 residues. Germline loops: CDR1 SGHDN, CDR2 FVKESK. CDR3 loop: CASSWGHDRGDEQFF. The CDR3, as DNA: TGTGCCAGCAGCTGGGGCCATGACAGGGGGGATGAGCAGTTCTTC.

The rearrangement links TRBV4-1 to TRBJ2-1; a weak D match, TRBD2 (6 bases). Looked up from germline, CDR1 is MGHRA and CDR2 is YSYEKL. V was shortened by 0 bases and J by 4 bases, with 13 bases between the two germline ends. The CDR3 runs to 16 residues. CDR3 sequence (DNA): TGCGCCAGCAGCCAAGAACCGGGAGTTAGGTACAATGAGCAGTTCTTC. Residues: CASSQEPGVRYNEQFF.

This clone has just a few counts. The V call is TRBV5-6, the J call TRBJ2-7; possible D gene TRBD2, 5 bases. The CDR3 sequence is 14 residues long. CDR1 and CDR2 (germline): SGHDT, YYEEEE. Trimming left V 0 bases short and J 4 bases short, with 11 bases between. CDR3 sequence (DNA): TGTGCCAGCAGCTTGGCCAGCGGAAGATACGAGCAGTACTTC. It specifies CASSLASGRYEQYF.

The chain links TRBV6-5 to TRBJ1-1, with D tentatively TRBD1 (6 bases). The V end lost 2 bases, the J end lost 5 bases, and 9 bases lay between the germline ends. Per germline, CDR1 MNHEY and CDR2 SVGAGI. The CDR3 spans 13 residues. The chain's CDR3 is CASSYGRGTEAFF. Here the CDR3 DNA reads TGTGCCAGCAGTTACGGCAGGGGAACTGAAGCTTTCTTT.

In its sample, this clone was seen once. V usage is TRBV2 and J usage is TRBJ2-1; D not certain. V dropped 3 bases and J dropped 1 base, with 4 bases sitting between them. The CDR3 totals 13 residues. The germline CDR1 and CDR2 sequences are SNHLY and FYNNEI. The CDR3 loop reads CASSDRSYNEQFF. The DNA for the CDR3 is TGTGCCAGCAGTGACAGATCCTACAATGAGCAGTTCTTC.

The CDR3 protein is CAWGSGRLAKNIQYF. CDR3 nucleotide sequence: TGTGCCTGGGGGTCGGGGAGGCTAGCCAAAAACATTCAGTACTTC. The genes are TRBV30 and TRBJ2-4; D might be TRBD2 (6 bases). The CDR3 sequence is 15 residues long. The ends were cut back, 5 bases at V and 0 bases at J, with 14 bases in the middle. The germline V gene has CDR1 GTSNPN and CDR2 SVGIG (reference sequence).

The V call is TRBV19, the J call TRBJ1-1; no clear D. This CDR3 is built from 13 residues. V lost 1 base and J lost 5, with 8 bases in between. CDR1 and CDR2 (germline): LNHDA, SQIVND (reference sequence). This CDR3 is CASSIGRATEAFF. CDR3 DNA: TGTGCCAGTAGTATAGGGAGGGCGACTGAAGCTTTCTTT.

The genes are TRBV7-9 and TRBJ2-7; perhaps TRBD2 as D (6 bases). Germline V gene sequence: CDR1 SEHNR, CDR2 FQNEAQ (reference sequence). The V gene lost 2 bases and the J gene lost 5 bases, with 10 bases spanning the gap. The CDR3 length is 13 residues. CDR3 loop: CASSLRGEDEQYF. The CDR3 bases are TGTGCCAGCAGCTTAAGAGGGGAGGACGAGCAGTACTTC.

The chain combines TRBV9 with TRBJ2-3; TRBD2 aligns across 13 bases. The CDR3 runs 14 residues. Germline V gene sequence: CDR1 SGDLS, CDR2 YYNGEE. The V gene end was trimmed by 3 bases and the J gene end by 5 bases; junction bases not matched to a gene: 0. CDR3 loop: CASSGTSGRDTQYF. For the CDR3, the DNA is TGTGCCAGCAGCGGGACTAGCGGGAGAGATACGCAGTATTTT. Full variable domain (rest looked up from reference TRBV9 and TRBJ2-3): DSGVTQTPKHLITATGQRVTLRCSPRSGDLSVYWYQQSLDQGLQFLIQYYNGEERAKGNILERFSAQQFPDLHSELNLSSLELGDSALYFCASSGTSGRDTQYFGPGTRLTVL.

V and J are TRBV2 and TRBJ2-3; 11 bases are a match to TRBD2. Unmatched junction bases numbered 7, after V lost 7 bases and J lost 4 bases. CDR3 length: 15 residues. Germline CDR1 is SNHLY and CDR2 is FYNNEI. The CDR3 DNA sequence: TGTGCCAGCAAAGCTAGACTAGCGGGGCCAGATACGCAGTATTTT. Encoded protein: CASKARLAGPDTQYF. The complete variable domain, with remaining parts taken from reference TRBV2 and TRBJ2-3, reads EPEVTQTPSHQVTQMGQEVILRCVPISNHLYFYWYRQILGQKVEFLVSFYNNEISEKSEIFDDQFSVERPDGSNFTLKIRSTKLEDSAMYFCASKARLAGPDTQYFGPGTRLTVL.

This clone turned up a few times. The chain's CDR3 is CASSLLAGFTSSYNEQFF. The DNA of the CDR3 is TGTGCCAGCAGCTTACTAGCGGGGTTTACAAGCTCCTACAATGAGCAGTTCTTC. The rearrangement links TRBV11-2 to TRBJ2-1, with 9 bases lining up with TRBD2. Germline V CDR1 and CDR2: SGHAT, FQNNGV. This CDR3 comprises 18 residues. The trim removed 2 bases at V and 0 bases at J, leaving 8 bases unmatched.

The chain uses TRBV9 and TRBJ1-2; 9 positions match TRBD1. Germline lookup yields CDR1 SGDLS and CDR2 YYNGEE. The ends lost 4 bases at V and 1 base at J; junction bases unmatched: 5. The CDR3 covers 15 residues. The CDR3 DNA reads TGTGCCAGCAGCTCGGGACAGGGTCTTAACTATGGCTACACCTTC. This encodes CASSSGQGLNYGYTF.

V gene TRBV9 combines with J gene TRBJ2-5, with 15 positions matching TRBD2. There are 15 residues in the CDR3. V trimming: 4 bases; J trimming: 4 bases; junction bases outside the gene matches: 2. From germline, CDR1 is SGDLS and CDR2 YYNGEE. CDR3 sequence reads: CASSQGLAGGETQYF. The CDR3 DNA is TGTGCCAGCAGCCAGGGACTAGCGGGAGGAGAGACCCAGTACTTC.

This sequence joins TRBV11-1 and TRBJ1-2, with 9 bases identical to TRBD1. Trimming took 5 bases from V and 1 from J; bases not matched to a gene: 14. Germline assignment: CDR1 SGHAT and CDR2 FQDESV (reference sequence). The CDR3 totals 18 residues. The CDR3 region has the DNA TGTGCCAGCAGCCCAACGGGCCTACAGGGGGCGTTTAACTATGGCTACACCTTC. It codes for CASSPTGLQGAFNYGYTF.

The rearrangement uses TRBV29-1 and TRBJ2-3; the match to TRBD1 covers 9 bases. Germline trimming cut 4 bases from V and 3 bases from J; bases unmatched to any gene: 11. CDR1 SQVTM and CDR2 ANQGSEA come from the germline V gene. The CDR3 has 16 residues. CDR3 protein: CSVAGPGQGRTDTQYF. DNA for the CDR3: TGCAGCGTTGCCGGGCCTGGACAGGGGCGGACAGATACGCAGTATTTT.

The chain joins TRBV29-1 to TRBJ2-1; 7 bases match TRBD1. CDR3 length: 13 amino acids. V shed 7 bases and J 5 bases; nucleotides not matched to a gene: 8. The germline V gene encodes CDR1 SQVTM and CDR2 ANQGSEA. In DNA form, the CDR3 reads TGCAGCGGGACCGGGACAGCTAACAATGAGCAGTTCTTC. This codes for CSGTGTANNEQFF.

V gene TRBV6-5 combines with J gene TRBJ1-5; a possible D gene is TRBD1 (5 bases). Trimming stripped 5 bases from V and 5 bases from J, with 10 bases between. CDR1 and CDR2 from the germline V gene are MNHEY and SVGAGI. The CDR3 contains 13 residues. The CDR3 is CASSLTQDQPQHF. The CDR3 bases are TGTGCCAGCAGTCTTACACAGGATCAGCCCCAGCATTTT.